A single sample gave rise to the 20 T cell receptor beta chains below, sequenced in a study of blood T cells in healthy people across ages. A second PCR, run for roughly 7 to 11 cycles, used a sample-barcoded 5' primer plus a J-beta primer mix. MiXCR, run by TCRdb on the 5' RACE reads, gives a single entry per CDR3 protein. The data hold approximately 900,000 distinct CDR3 sequences, with almost 30% observed a single time. This sample was also put to use in a study of T cells of mothers and their children.

The sample consisted of blood. The receptor source for this set is a woman in her forties in good health.

This sequence joins TRBV7-2 and TRBJ1-4; D not resolved. The CDR3 has 16 amino acids. CDR1 is SGHTA and CDR2 is FQGNSA in the germline V gene. V gave up 2 bases and J gave up 0 bases, with 10 bases separating them. CDR3: CASSLNGYATNEKLFF. In DNA, the CDR3 is TGTGCCAGCAGCTTAAATGGGTACGCAACTAATGAAAAACTGTTTTTT.

The chain is built from TRBV12-3 or TRBV12-4 and TRBJ1-2; D is uncertain. Trimming pared 6 bases from V and 3 bases from J, leaving 11 bases between. This CDR3 spans 13 amino acids. CDR3 coding DNA: TGTGCCAGCAGGCCGACCGTCTACTATGGCTACACCTTC. Residues: CASRPTVYYGYTF.

CDR3 in amino acids: CASRGGGTGKDTQYF. The CDR3 DNA reads as TGTGCCAGCAGGGGGGGAGGTACAGGGAAAGATACGCAGTATTTT. The chain uses TRBV6-5 and TRBJ2-3, with D tentatively TRBD1 or TRBD2 (6 bases each). The germline gives CDR1 MNHEY, CDR2 SVGAGI. Trimming cost V 6 bases and J 5 bases, with 18 bases left between them. The CDR3 contains 15 residues.

This clonotype turned up a few times. This rearrangement joins TRBV20-1 to TRBJ1-4; the D is unclear. The V end lost 3 bases, the J end lost 10 bases, and 9 bases lay between the germline ends. Germline CDR1 is DFQATT and CDR2 is SNEGSKA (reference sequence). CDR3 size: 11 residues. CDR3 sequence reads: CSASRERKLFF. The DNA for the CDR3 is TGCAGTGCTAGTCGGGAGCGAAAACTGTTTTTT.

This clonotype was seen only a few times. This rearrangement joins TRBV29-1 to TRBJ2-7, with no clear D. Trimming removed 3 bases at V and 2 bases at J, with 8 bases between. The germline CDR1 and CDR2 sequences are SQVTM and ANQGSEA. This CDR3 contains 12 residues. The DNA for the CDR3 is TGCAGCGTTGAGATGTCCCCCTACGAGCAGTACTTC. Translated: CSVEMSPYEQYF.

The chain combines TRBV20-1 with TRBJ1-5; no clear D gene. This CDR3 region has 13 residues. Germline V gene sequence: CDR1 DFQATT, CDR2 SNEGSKA (reference sequence). Trimming pared 1 base from V and 5 bases from J, leaving 9 bases between. CDR3 DNA sequence: TGCAGTGCTAGAGTGGAAGGGTATCAGCCCCAGCATTTT. As protein: CSARVEGYQPQHF.

In its sample, this clonotype was seen a few times. The J gene is TRBJ1-1, the V gene TRBV28; D remains unclear. Trimming cost V 4 bases and J 5 bases, with 11 bases left between them. CDR1 and CDR2 (germline): MDHEN, SYDVKM. This CDR3 is 13 amino acids long. In nucleotides, the CDR3 is TGTGCCAGCAGTTACCAGGTGGTTACTGAAGCTTTCTTT. Translation: CASSYQVVTEAFF.

This clonotype was observed a handful of times. CDR3 in amino acids: CALGGGAFTDTQYF. CDR3 sequence (DNA): TGTGCCTTGGGCGGGGGGGCCTTCACAGATACGCAGTATTTT. The gene calls are TRBV10-3 and TRBJ2-3; TRBD2 matches 9 bases. The CDR3 contains 14 residues. After removal of 11 bases from V and 2 bases from J, the junction contained 8 bases not matched to a gene. Germline V lookup: CDR1 ENHRY, CDR2 SYGVKD.

The chain is built from TRBV20-1 and TRBJ2-7, with TRBD1 matching over 7 bases. V was pared by 5 bases and J by 7 bases, with 11 bases of the junction left unmatched. CDR3 length: 13 residues. Per germline, CDR1 DFQATT and CDR2 SNEGSKA (reference sequence). The CDR3, as DNA: TGCAGTGCTGCCGGGACAGTCTACAATGAGCAGTACTTC. Translation: CSAAGTVYNEQYF.

J is TRBJ2-7 and V is TRBV7-9, with D possibly TRBD1 on 5 matching bases. The length of the CDR3 is 15 residues. Trimming took 4 bases from V and 2 from J, leaving 15 bases between them. Germline V gives CDR1 SEHNR, CDR2 FQNEAQ (reference sequence). Here the CDR3 DNA reads TGTGCCAGCAGCTCTACATCTAAAGGGGCCTACGAGCAGTACTTC. It yields the protein CASSSTSKGAYEQYF.

With respect to this clonotype: At one boundary the junction diverges from the germline segment, which might be a read error. The rearrangement links TRBV2 to TRBJ2-1, with a tentative D call TRBD1 (5 bases). The CDR3 contains 15 residues. Germline CDR1 is SNHLY and CDR2 is FYNNEI. The CDR3 protein is CAGSVGRSSYNEQFF. The DNA for the CDR3 is TGTGCCGGCAGTGTGGGGCGGAGCTCCTACAATGAGCAGTTCTTC.

A word on this clonotype: One junction end does not reproduce the germline sequence, and a read error may be involved. This chain links TRBV29-1 with TRBJ2-1; 8 bases fit TRBD1. Germline CDR1 and CDR2: SQVTM and ANQGSEA. This CDR3 spans 14 amino acids. DNA for the CDR3: TGCAGCGTTGAGATGGGGACAGGTATGCCTGAGCACTTCTTC. This gives the protein CSVEMGTGMPEHFF.

V gene TRBV28 combines with J gene TRBJ1-2, with a tentative D call TRBD1 (6 bases). CDR1 MDHEN and CDR2 SYDVKM come from the germline V gene. The CDR3 length is 17 residues. The germline V and J ends were trimmed by 2 bases and 0 bases, with 16 bases remaining between them. The CDR3 DNA reads as TGTGCCAGCAGTTTAGAAACAGGGAATTGGGCTAACTATGGCTACACCTTC. Its translation is CASSLETGNWANYGYTF.

There are a few counts of this clonotype. The rearrangement links TRBV5-6 to TRBJ2-7, with D possibly being TRBD1 or TRBD2 (5 bases each). The V end lost 6 bases, the J end lost 2 bases, and 15 bases lay between the germline ends. This CDR3 spans 14 amino acids. Germline CDR1 reads SGHDT; CDR2 reads YYEEEE. CDR3: CASNPTGTTYEQYF. The DNA of the CDR3 is TGTGCCAGCAACCCTACCGGGACGACCTACGAGCAGTACTTC.

Comment on this clonotype: A much larger clone differs by one base, so this may be a read error. The V and J genes are TRBV20-1 and TRBJ2-1, with D unclear. CDR3 size: 11 residues. With 0 bases removed from V and 13 bases from J, the gap between germline ends came to 10 bases. Germline V CDR1 and CDR2: DFQATT, SNEGSKA (reference sequence). CDR3 nucleotides: TGCAGTGCTAGAGATCGTGAGACCCAGTTCTTC. As protein: CSARDRETQFF.

The chain combines TRBV5-5 with TRBJ2-3; D unclear. Trimming pared 3 bases from V and 9 bases from J, leaving 5 bases between. This CDR3 spans 10 amino acids. The germline V gene encodes CDR1 SGHKS and CDR2 YYEKEE (reference sequence). CDR3 loop: CASSSTTQYF. DNA for the CDR3: TGTGCCAGCAGCTCGACAACGCAGTATTTT. Complete variable domain (other parts from reference TRBV5-5 and TRBJ2-3): DAGVTQSPTHLIKTRGQQVTLRCSPISGHKSVSWYQQVLGQGPQFIFQYYEKEERGRGNFPDRFSARQFPNYSSELNVNALLLGDSALYLCASSSTTQYFGPGTRLTVL.

Turning to this clonotype: An end of the junction differs from the germline gene, which may be a read error. V and J are TRBV14 and TRBJ2-3; the D gene could be TRBD1 or TRBD2 (5 bases each). Looked up from germline, CDR1 is SGHDN and CDR2 is FVKESK. The CDR3 has 14 amino acids. The CDR3 reads CASSLWGKPDAQYF. The DNA of the CDR3 is TGTGCCAGCAGCTTGTGGGGGAAACCAGATGCGCAGTATTTT.

This sequence joins TRBV12-3 or TRBV12-4 and TRBJ1-6; D is undetermined. The CDR3 runs 14 residues. The germline V and J ends were trimmed by 6 bases and 8 bases, with 14 bases remaining between them. CDR3: CASRSRPTDSPLHF. The CDR3 DNA reads TGTGCCAGCAGAAGTCGGCCGACCGATTCACCCCTCCACTTT.

This clonotype has a handful of counts. The gene calls are TRBV28 and TRBJ1-6, with D tentatively TRBD1 (5 bases). V was cut by 6 bases and J by 7 bases, with 19 bases left in between. The CDR3 has 16 residues. From germline, CDR1 is MDHEN and CDR2 SYDVKM. DNA of the CDR3: TGTGCCAGCAGCCCCAAGAGTTGGGGACTAAATTCACCCCTCCACTTT. It codes for CASSPKSWGLNSPLHF. The full variable domain, its missing parts supplied by reference TRBV28 and TRBJ1-6, is DVKVTQSSRYLVKRTGEKVFLECVQDMDHENMFWYRQDPGLGLRLIYFSYDVKMKEKGDIPEGYSVSREKKERFSLILESASTNQTSMYLCASSPKSWGLNSPLHFGNGTRLTVT.

A remark on this clonotype: Just one base apart from a much larger clone, this may be a read error. V usage is TRBV29-1 and J usage is TRBJ2-1, with D maybe TRBD1 (5 bases). CDR1 is SQVTM and CDR2 is ANQGSEA in the germline V gene. There are 12 residues in the CDR3. Trimming removed 1 base at V and 14 bases at J, with 15 bases between. Here the CDR3 DNA reads TGCAGCGTTGAAGGAAGCAGGGCCGAGGAGTTCTTC. It is translated as CSVEGSRAEEFF.